The entry below describes one TCR beta chain. Its antigen is undetermined. This record belongs to a study of cytomegalovirus exposure and HLA in healthy donors. Study-level background: Roughly 80 million unique TCRs from HLA-typed donors were held in an early data release.

The CDR3 sequence is 11 residues long. Germline CDR1 is SEHNR and CDR2 is FQNEAQ (reference sequence). The ends were cut back, 1 base at V and 13 bases at J, with 8 bases in the middle. Findings of the study overall: About 87% or about 30% of the time was how often most TCR beta V segments were productive, according to an earlier analysis. Under in vitro conditions, three CMV-associated chains were confirmed as specific for CMV antigens. It was taken for granted in presence/absence analyses that sequencing depth across donors was roughly uniform.

Vbeta (60) and Jbeta (13) primers were used in the PCR. Assay used: immunoSEQ multiplex PCR; TCRdb lists only in-frame clones, some missing. The table lists approximately 150,000 clones, 70% to 80% of them singletons. Sequenced input: PBMCs. The chain recombines TRBV7-9 with TRBJ2-1; perhaps TRBD1 as D (5 bases). This TCR was sampled from a young man in good health and CMV-seropositive. The CDR3, as DNA: TGTGCCAGCAGCTTAGAAGGGGAACAGTTCTTC. It is translated as CASSLEGEQFF. Full variable domain (missing parts from reference TRBV7-9 and TRBJ2-1): DTGVSQNPRHKITKRGQNVTFRCDPISEHNRLYWYRQTLGQGPEFLTYFQNEAQLEKSRLLSDRFSAERPKGSFSTLEIQRTEQGDSAMYLCASSLEGEQFFGPGTRLTVL.